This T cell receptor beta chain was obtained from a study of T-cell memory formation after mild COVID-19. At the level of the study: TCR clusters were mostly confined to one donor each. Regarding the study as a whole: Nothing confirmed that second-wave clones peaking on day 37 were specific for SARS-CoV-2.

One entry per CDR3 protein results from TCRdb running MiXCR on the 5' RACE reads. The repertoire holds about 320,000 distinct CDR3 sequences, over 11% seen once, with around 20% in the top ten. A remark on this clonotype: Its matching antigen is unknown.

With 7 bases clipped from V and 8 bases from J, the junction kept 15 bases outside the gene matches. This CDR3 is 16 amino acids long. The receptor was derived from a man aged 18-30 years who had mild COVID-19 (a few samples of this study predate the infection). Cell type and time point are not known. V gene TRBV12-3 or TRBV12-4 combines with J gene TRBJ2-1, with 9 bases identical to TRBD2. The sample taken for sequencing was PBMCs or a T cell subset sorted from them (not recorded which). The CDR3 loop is CASTRGRSGGSDEQFF. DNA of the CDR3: TGTGCCAGCACCCGGGGTAGGAGCGGGGGGTCGGATGAGCAGTTCTTC.